Included here is one TCR beta chain sequence, with context. This clone's antigen is unknown. No clone much larger than this one lies a single base away; base qualities are absent. The High Capacity cDNA Reverse Transcription Kit was used to reverse transcribe all of the isolated RNA, meaning that expressed TCRB transcripts were what got sequenced. Deep immunoSEQ sequencing was applied to naive, central memory and regulatory T cell samples, giving an average of around 4 million total reads per sample. After sorted cells were lysed in RLT buffer, RNA was extracted with DNase-treated RNeasy Micro or Mini kits, with the choice depending on cell number. Each cell subset was processed on its own to prevent cross-contamination, while patient and healthy donor samples were processed together. Using the immunoSEQ multiplex PCR, TCRB sequences were amplified from cDNA into 87-bp fragments spanning the CDR3 region. Amplicons were sequenced on the Illumina HiSeq platform. The published analysis was carried out like this. Synthetic template baselines were used to correct PCR bias computationally, reads within Hamming distance 2 were collapsed, and singletons that could not be merged were discarded. By aligning reads against IMGT, V, D and J genes, CDR3 length, and insertions or deletions at six rearrangement sites were assigned. Within each subset, clonotype counts were normalized to sorted cell number, and only after that were true diversity and Gini coefficients computed with the tcR R package. The overlap coefficient, calculated on TCRB nucleotide sequences, was used to quantify repertoire sharing. As a proxy for the pre-selection repertoire, out-of-frame TCRB sequences from naive cells were analyzed. TCRdb provides this immuneACCESS table in a form limited to in-frame rearrangements. Some clones are lacking; in checked studies, under half of them reflect an unresolved V gene, and why the rest are absent is not known. For V, J and clone size, that table is used; D and trimming come from the DNA. The sample table lists more than 250,000 clones, about 15% of them with a count of one. The ten largest clones take up less than 0.02% of the sample.

This entry belongs to a study of beta chain features in type 1 diabetes (dated by TCRdb to between 2018 and 2020). For context, the study as a whole: Patients and healthy donors did not differ in mean age, gender distribution, total cell number or subset yield. The study compared TCRB repertoires of sorted circulating CD4+ T cell subsets between recently diagnosed type 1 diabetes patients and matched healthy donors. A total of roughly 100 million sorted cells were examined across all samples, and a strong correlation was observed between cell number per subset and RNA yield. Regulatory and stem cell-like memory subsets were isolated from only 8 patients and roughly 8 healthy donors, whereas naive and central memory subsets came from all 28 donors. Broader findings and caveats from the paper: Patients with type 1 diabetes made fewer insertions and deleted more nucleotides at VDJ recombination sites, implying thymic rearrangement abnormalities. Naive, central memory and regulatory TCRB repertoires appeared more similar among patients than among healthy donors. PCR may preferentially amplify shorter templates, but because patient and control samples were amplified and corrected together, any resulting skew would affect both groups equally. Because cDNA rather than genomic DNA was sequenced, highly expressing activated cells could have been over-represented, although no difference in activation and CD3 levels was found between groups. Because the HLA sub-analyses included only small numbers of individuals, any influence of HLA type on TCRB rearrangement was left unresolved. Type 1 diabetes patients showed a moderate but significant shortening of TCRB CDR3 length in all four CD4+ subsets.

From each donor, a single peripheral blood sample of around 120 mL on average was drawn into heparinised tubes. A BD FACSAria II was used to sort naive, central memory, regulatory and stem cell-like memory CD4+ T cells with a panel that included CD45RO, CCR7, CD25, CD127, CD95 and CD27. All sorted populations exceeded 95% purity. PBMCs were separated immediately by Lymphoprep density gradient centrifugation and were stained directly, without being cultured. So that batch effects would be minimized, each experiment stained and sorted samples in pairs, pairing one healthy donor with one patient. The CDR3 contains 13 residues, cysteine and phenylalanine counted. Of all the DNA, just the CDR3 is kept, 39 bases in frame from base 1. Reading the germline V gene (reference sequence) gives CDR1 LNHDA and CDR2 SQIVND. V is pared back by 9 bases and J by 2 bases, with 8 bases lying between the germline termini.

In this chain, TRBV19 is recombined with TRBJ1-6, with no reliable assignment of the D segment. The TCR originated in a man aged 18 to 35 with type 1 diabetes. The sample taken for sequencing was naive CD4+ T cells from blood. The cell subset or site label, as the study defines it: true naive CD4+ T cells. This receptor has the CDR3 CASRRAYNSPLHF. Read as DNA, the sequence is TGTGCCAGCCGGAGGGCCTATAATTCACCCCTCCACTTT. Extended through the reference TRBV19 and TRBJ1-6 proteins, this CDR3 yields the full variable domain: DGGITQSPKYLFRKEGQNVTLSCEQNLNHDAMYWYRQDPGQGLRLIYYSQIVNDFQKGDIAEGYSVSREKKESFPLTVTSAQKNPTAFYLCASRRAYNSPLHFGNGTRLTVT.